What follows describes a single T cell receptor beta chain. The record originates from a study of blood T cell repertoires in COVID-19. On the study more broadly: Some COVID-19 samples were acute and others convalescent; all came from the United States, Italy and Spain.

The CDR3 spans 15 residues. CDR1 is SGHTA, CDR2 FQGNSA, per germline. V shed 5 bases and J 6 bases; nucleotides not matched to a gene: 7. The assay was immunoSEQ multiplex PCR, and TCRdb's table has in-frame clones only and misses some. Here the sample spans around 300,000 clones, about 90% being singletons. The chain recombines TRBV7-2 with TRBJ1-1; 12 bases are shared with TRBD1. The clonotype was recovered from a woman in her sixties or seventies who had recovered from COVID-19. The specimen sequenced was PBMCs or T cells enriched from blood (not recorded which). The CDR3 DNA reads TGTGCCAGCAGCGACCGGGACAGGGGGCGTCCTGAAGCTTTCTTT. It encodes CASSDRDRGRPEAFF.